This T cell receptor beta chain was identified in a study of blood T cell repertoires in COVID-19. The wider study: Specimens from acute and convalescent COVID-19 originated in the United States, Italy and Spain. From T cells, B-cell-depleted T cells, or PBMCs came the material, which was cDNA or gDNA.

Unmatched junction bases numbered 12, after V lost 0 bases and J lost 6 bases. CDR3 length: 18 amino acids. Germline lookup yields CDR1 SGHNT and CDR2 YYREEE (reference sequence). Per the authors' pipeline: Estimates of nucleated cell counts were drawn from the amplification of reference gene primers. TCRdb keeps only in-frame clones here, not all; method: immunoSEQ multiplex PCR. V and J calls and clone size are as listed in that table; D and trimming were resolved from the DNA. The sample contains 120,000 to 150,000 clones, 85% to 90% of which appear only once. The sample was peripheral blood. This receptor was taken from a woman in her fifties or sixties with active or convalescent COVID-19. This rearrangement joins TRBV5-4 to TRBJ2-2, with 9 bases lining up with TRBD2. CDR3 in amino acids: CASSLGGSGSYLAGELFF. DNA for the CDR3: TGTGCCAGCAGCTTGGGCGGTAGCGGGAGCTATCTTGCCGGGGAGCTGTTTTTT.